This T cell receptor (beta chain) was sequenced for a study of T cells in Graves' hyperthyroidism and ophthalmopathy. Notes on the study in general: The model foresaw ophthalmopathy a median approximately 6.3 months prior to onset. Within blood appeared most thyroid clonotypes that had expanded above 0.001.

There were TCR beta CDR3 regions amplified from RNA transcripts. In the first-round RT-PCR of the TCR CDR3, the HTBI primer set was used. TCRdb fed the multiplex PCR reads into MiXCR, producing one record per CDR3 protein. Among 500,000 to 750,000 distinct CDR3 sequences listed, 15% to 18% were seen once. The V gene end was trimmed by 1 base and the J gene end by 3 bases; junction bases not matched to a gene: 3. Germline values: CDR1 SGHRS, CDR2 YFSETQ. This CDR3 contains 14 residues. As for this clonotype: Its matching antigen is unknown.

Patients aged 18 to 65 had newly diagnosed hyperthyroidism that had lasted under 2 months. Sequencing was performed on blood. The receptor comes from a woman aged 25 to 39 with Graves' hyperthyroidism. V is TRBV5-1 and J is TRBJ2-7; TRBD1 agrees at 8 bases. CDR3 DNA sequence: TGCGCCAGCAGCTTGAACACAGGGGGCTACGAGCAGTACTTC. It yields the protein CASSLNTGGYEQYF.